This T cell receptor (beta chain) is drawn from a study of regulatory T cells in long-lasting Graves disease. Overall study context: It was over 5 years of antithyroid drugs, with positive TSH receptor antibodies, that meant persistent Graves' disease. Study conclusions and caveats: New patients shared roughly 960 public clonotypes, and persistent patients shared more, with approximately 2,500.

Concerning this clonotype itself: The antigen is unknown.

V lost 4 bases, J lost 2 bases, and 2 bases stayed unmatched. Germline assignment: CDR1 SQVTM and CDR2 ANQGSEA. This CDR3 comprises 13 residues. Time point denoted: persistent/refractory GD, antithyroid drugs over 5 years with positive TRAb. PBMC RNA was the source of the TCR library. Collection of peripheral blood (around 10 milliliters) was done using EDTA tubes. Sequencing libraries for TCR beta were prepared with iRepertoire HTBI primers and Arm-PCR of CDR3 regions. In TCRdb, the multiplex PCR reads were re-called with MiXCR into one record per CDR3 protein. The sample yields roughly 400,000 distinct CDR3 sequences, around a fifth seen once.

This chain uses TRBV29-1 with TRBJ2-7; 10 bases line up with TRBD2. This sequence was found in a female donor with Graves disease. Sequences were derived from peripheral blood mononuclear cells (PBMCs), sampled when the disease was refractory, from a patient treated with antithyroid drugs. The CDR3 here is CSVVSGRTYEQYF. Here the CDR3 DNA reads TGCAGCGTTGTTAGCGGGAGGACCTACGAGCAGTACTTC.